The present TCR beta chain was sequenced within a study of CD8+CD57+ T cells in acquired aplastic anemia. Across the whole study: When averaged, DNA from sorted CD4+ and CD8+ cells came to 2.5 to 3.5 ug.

This clonotype occurred a few times. The germline V gene has CDR1 ENHRY and CDR2 SYGVKD. Trimming removed 7 bases from V and 8 bases from J, with 21 bases in between. The CDR3 totals 15 residues. Genomic DNA served as template for TCR beta VDJ and CDR3 profiling. Using its own MiXCR run on the reads, TCRdb lists one record per CDR3 protein. The data hold roughly 170,000 distinct CDR3 sequences, with about 60% observed a single time. The sample taken for sequencing was sorted CD4+, CD8+, or CD8+CD57+ T cells (not recorded which) from PBMCs. The V call is TRBV10-3, the J call TRBJ2-1, with a weak D call TRBD2 (6 bases). The TCR was taken from a human donor in good health. CDR3 sequence reads: CAITPSGGKFHEQFF. In DNA, the CDR3 is TGTGCCATCACCCCGTCGGGCGGGAAGTTTCATGAGCAGTTCTTC.